This T cell receptor (beta chain) stems from a study of control samples from healthy donors and cancer patients. This clone was detected only once. Germline loops: CDR1 LGHDT, CDR2 YNNKEL (reference sequence). V lost 3 bases and J lost 0, with 9 bases in between. CDR3 size: 16 residues. Some clones are missing from TCRdb's copy, which holds only in-frame ones; the method was immunoSEQ multiplex PCR. The table lists about 160,000 clones, nearly 96% of them singletons. The sequencing sample was made of blood. This chain connects TRBV3-1 (or the pseudogene TRBV3-2) to TRBJ1-6; no clear D gene. This sequence was found in a woman aged 25-40 years in good health. CDR3 protein: CASSQVVSSYNSPLHF. The CDR3 DNA is TGTGCCAGCAGCCAGGTAGTCAGCTCCTATAATTCACCCCTCCACTTT.